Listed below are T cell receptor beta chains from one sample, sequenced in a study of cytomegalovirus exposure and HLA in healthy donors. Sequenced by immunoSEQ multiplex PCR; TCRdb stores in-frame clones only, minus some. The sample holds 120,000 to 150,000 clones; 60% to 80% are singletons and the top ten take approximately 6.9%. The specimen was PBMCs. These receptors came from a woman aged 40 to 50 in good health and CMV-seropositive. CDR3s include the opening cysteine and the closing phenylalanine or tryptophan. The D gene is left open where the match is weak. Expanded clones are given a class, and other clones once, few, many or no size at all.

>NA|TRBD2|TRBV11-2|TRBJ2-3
CASSLLGGAGLYDTQYF
TGTGCCAGCAGCTTACTCGGGGGGGCGGGGTTGTATGATACGCAGTATTTT
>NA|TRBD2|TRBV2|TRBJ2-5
CASTYQTSGQETQYF
TGTGCCAGCACTTACCAAACTAGCGGGCAAGAGACCCAGTACTTC
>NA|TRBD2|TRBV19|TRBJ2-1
CASTREAGGPRVEQFF
TGTGCCAGTACCCGGGAGGCGGGGGGGCCCCGCGTTGAGCAGTTCTTC
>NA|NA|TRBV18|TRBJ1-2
CASSPDSGASRNYGYTF
TGTGCCAGCTCACCTGACAGCGGGGCATCGCGTAACTATGGCTACACCTTC
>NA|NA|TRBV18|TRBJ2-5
CASSPPSRSQETQYF
TGTGCCAGCTCACCACCGTCCCGTAGCCAAGAGACCCAGTACTTC
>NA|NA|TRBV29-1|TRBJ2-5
CSTAGAGETQYF
TGCAGCACCGCAGGGGCAGGGGAGACCCAGTACTTC
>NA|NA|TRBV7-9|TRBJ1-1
CASSFETERTEAFF
TGTGCCAGCAGCTTTGAGACCGAGAGGACTGAAGCTTTCTTT
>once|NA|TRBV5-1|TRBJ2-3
CASSLTPTDTQYF
TGCGCCAGCAGCTTGACTCCCACAGATACGCAGTATTTT
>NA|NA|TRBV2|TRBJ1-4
CASSEGRGLAKLFF
TGTGCCAGCAGTGAGGGAAGAGGGTTAGCGAAACTGTTTTTT
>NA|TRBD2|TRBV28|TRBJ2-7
CASTGGAVSYEQYF
TGTGCCAGCACGGGGGGGGCAGTCTCCTACGAGCAGTACTTC
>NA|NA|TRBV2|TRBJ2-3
CASRGLGDTQYF
TGTGCCAGCAGGGGTCTGGGCGATACGCAGTATTTT
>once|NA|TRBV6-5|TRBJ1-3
CASRENIEGNTIYF
TGTGCCAGCAGGGAGAACATCGAGGGAAACACCATATATTTT